Listed below are T cell receptor beta chains from one sample, sequenced in a study of CD8 T cells in Susac syndrome. Using its own MiXCR run on the immunoSEQ multiplex PCR reads, TCRdb lists one record per CDR3 protein. The data hold about 180,000 distinct CDR3 sequences, with 95% observed a single time. The sample was CD4+ T cells from PBMCs. The origin of the receptors is a human donor with multiple sclerosis. The CDR3 runs from the conserved cysteine through the conserved F or W. Fields, in order: CDR3 protein, CDR3 DNA, D gene, V gene, clone size, J gene. The D gene is left open where the match is weak. Not every row has a clone size; where given, it reads once, few, many or a size class.

CDR3aa: CSARDLLAGPDTQYF
CDR3nt: TGCAGTGCTAGAGATTTACTAGCGGGGCCAGATACGCAGTATTTT
d_gene: TRBD2
v_gene: TRBV20-1
abundance: NA
j_gene: TRBJ2-3

CDR3aa: CASSPNRVYEQFF
CDR3nt: TGTGCCAGCAGTCCTAATCGGGTGTATGAGCAGTTCTTC
d_gene: NA
v_gene: TRBV28
abundance: NA
j_gene: TRBJ2-1

CDR3aa: CASSLELLGPDKYF
CDR3nt: TGCGCCAGCAGCTTGGAGCTCTTGGGTCCGGACAAGTACTTC
d_gene: NA
v_gene: TRBV5-1
abundance: NA
j_gene: TRBJ2-7

CDR3aa: CASSLTQGVNTGELFF
CDR3nt: TGTGCCAGCAGCCTTACCCAAGGGGTAAACACCGGGGAGCTGTTTTTT
d_gene: NA
v_gene: TRBV4-2
abundance: NA
j_gene: TRBJ2-2

CDR3aa: CSVVGGYEQYF
CDR3nt: TGCAGCGTTGTGGGGGGATACGAGCAGTACTTC
d_gene: NA
v_gene: TRBV29-1
abundance: NA
j_gene: TRBJ2-7

CDR3aa: CASSLQAYGELFF
CDR3nt: TGTGCCAGCAGCCTACAGGCGTACGGGGAGCTGTTTTTT
d_gene: NA
v_gene: TRBV5-4
abundance: NA
j_gene: TRBJ2-2

CDR3aa: CASSYRLASGGELFF
CDR3nt: TGTGCCAGCAGTTATAGGCTAGCTTCTGGCGGGGAGCTGTTTTTT
d_gene: NA
v_gene: TRBV4-2
abundance: NA
j_gene: TRBJ2-2

CDR3aa: CASSQDLGKETQYF
CDR3nt: TGTGCCAGCAGCCAAGACTTGGGGAAGGAGACCCAGTACTTC
d_gene: NA
v_gene: TRBV3-1
abundance: NA
j_gene: TRBJ2-5

CDR3aa: CASSPSMNTEAFF
CDR3nt: TGTGCCAGCAGCCCCTCAATGAACACTGAAGCTTTCTTT
d_gene: NA
v_gene: TRBV14
abundance: NA
j_gene: TRBJ1-1

CDR3aa: CASGRDASSTDTQYF
CDR3nt: TGTGCCAGCGGCCGGGACGCATCTAGCACAGATACGCAGTATTTT
d_gene: NA
v_gene: TRBV12-3/TRBV12-4
abundance: NA
j_gene: TRBJ2-3

CDR3aa: CASIGKRDYEQYF
CDR3nt: TGTGCCAGCATCGGGAAAAGGGACTACGAGCAGTACTTC
d_gene: NA
v_gene: TRBV27
abundance: NA
j_gene: TRBJ2-7

CDR3aa: CASSVLLEFQETQYF
CDR3nt: TGTGCCAGCAGTGTTCTACTAGAGTTCCAAGAGACCCAGTACTTC
d_gene: NA
v_gene: TRBV2
abundance: NA
j_gene: TRBJ2-5

CDR3aa: CASSVGTGRTDTQYF
CDR3nt: TGTGCCAGCAGCGTAGGTACAGGGCGCACAGATACGCAGTATTTT
d_gene: NA
v_gene: TRBV3-1
abundance: NA
j_gene: TRBJ2-3

CDR3aa: CATSDPGREDEQYF
CDR3nt: TGTGCCACCAGTGACCCGGGGCGGGAGGACGAGCAGTACTTC
d_gene: TRBD2
v_gene: TRBV24-1
abundance: NA
j_gene: TRBJ2-7

CDR3aa: CATSRGEGPQHF
CDR3nt: TGTGCCACCAGCCGAGGTGAGGGTCCCCAGCATTTT
d_gene: NA
v_gene: TRBV12-3/TRBV12-4
abundance: NA
j_gene: TRBJ1-5

CDR3aa: CSAKTRNGYEQYF
CDR3nt: TGCAGTGCTAAAACACGGAATGGGTACGAGCAGTACTTC
d_gene: NA
v_gene: TRBV20-1
abundance: NA
j_gene: TRBJ2-7

CDR3aa: CATSRDPSQGYEQYF
CDR3nt: TGTGCCACCAGCAGAGATCCGTCTCAGGGTTACGAGCAGTACTTC
d_gene: NA
v_gene: TRBV15
abundance: NA
j_gene: TRBJ2-7

CDR3aa: CASSRGGGYQETQYF
CDR3nt: TGTGCCAGTAGCCGCGGGGGGGGGTACCAAGAGACCCAGTACTTC
d_gene: TRBD2
v_gene: TRBV19
abundance: once
j_gene: TRBJ2-5

CDR3aa: CASSPKQGPDEQYF
CDR3nt: TGTGCCAGCAGCCCCAAACAGGGACCGGACGAGCAGTACTTC
d_gene: NA
v_gene: TRBV7-6
abundance: once
j_gene: TRBJ2-7

CDR3aa: CATSRVASSYNSPLHF
CDR3nt: TGTGCCACCAGCAGAGTCGCGAGCTCCTATAATTCACCCCTCCACTTT
d_gene: NA
v_gene: TRBV15
abundance: NA
j_gene: TRBJ1-6

CDR3aa: CASSTLTGAQNEQFF
CDR3nt: TGTGCCAGCAGCACCCTCACTGGGGCGCAGAATGAGCAGTTCTTC
d_gene: NA
v_gene: TRBV7-3
abundance: NA
j_gene: TRBJ2-1

CDR3aa: CASSEASGWRYEQYF
CDR3nt: TGTGCCAGCAGTGAAGCCAGTGGGTGGCGCTACGAGCAGTACTTC
d_gene: NA
v_gene: TRBV2
abundance: NA
j_gene: TRBJ2-7

CDR3aa: CASSQGVAGTGFYEQYF
CDR3nt: TGTGCCAGCAGCCAAGGGGTCGCCGGGACAGGGTTCTACGAGCAGTACTTC
d_gene: TRBD1
v_gene: TRBV14
abundance: NA
j_gene: TRBJ2-7

CDR3aa: CATSDPKAPGANVLTF
CDR3nt: TGTGCCACCAGTGACCCCAAGGCCCCAGGGGCCAACGTCCTGACTTTC
d_gene: NA
v_gene: TRBV24-1
abundance: once
j_gene: TRBJ2-6

CDR3aa: CASLVRQGTEAFF
CDR3nt: TGTGCCAGCCTGGTAAGGCAGGGAACTGAAGCTTTCTTT
d_gene: NA
v_gene: TRBV7-2
abundance: NA
j_gene: TRBJ1-1

CDR3aa: CAWNRDRGHIRYGYTF
CDR3nt: TGTGCCTGGAACCGGGACAGGGGGCACATTCGCTATGGCTACACCTTC
d_gene: TRBD1
v_gene: TRBV30
abundance: NA
j_gene: TRBJ1-2

CDR3aa: CASKGGLLHF
CDR3nt: TGTGCCAGCAAGGGAGGTCTCCTCCACTTT
d_gene: NA
v_gene: TRBV2
abundance: NA
j_gene: TRBJ1-6

CDR3aa: CSARRQTSNQPQHF
CDR3nt: TGCAGTGCTAGGAGACAAACTAGCAATCAGCCCCAGCATTTT
d_gene: NA
v_gene: TRBV20-1
abundance: once
j_gene: TRBJ1-5

CDR3aa: CASTTYSGGSYGYTF
CDR3nt: TGTGCCAGCACCACCTACTCGGGGGGGAGCTATGGCTACACCTTC
d_gene: NA
v_gene: TRBV27
abundance: NA
j_gene: TRBJ1-2

CDR3aa: CASSWNGATSGGDKNIQYF
CDR3nt: TGTGCCAGCAGTTGGAACGGGGCGACTAGCGGGGGGGATAAAAACATTCAGTACTTC
d_gene: TRBD2
v_gene: TRBV27
abundance: NA
j_gene: TRBJ2-4

CDR3aa: CASSQRTGTVETQYF
CDR3nt: TGTGCCAGCAGCCAAAGAACCGGGACAGTAGAGACCCAGTACTTC
d_gene: TRBD1
v_gene: TRBV14
abundance: NA
j_gene: TRBJ2-5

CDR3aa: CSAKGGITGELFF
CDR3nt: TGCAGTGCTAAAGGGGGCATCACCGGGGAGCTGTTTTTT
d_gene: TRBD1
v_gene: TRBV20-1
abundance: NA
j_gene: TRBJ2-2

CDR3aa: CASSPSPTYEQYF
CDR3nt: TGTGCCAGCTCACCAAGCCCCACCTACGAGCAGTACTTC
d_gene: NA
v_gene: TRBV18
abundance: few
j_gene: TRBJ2-7

CDR3aa: CASSLPGTGLTEAFF
CDR3nt: TGTGCCAGCAGCTTGCCCGGGACAGGGTTAACTGAAGCTTTCTTT
d_gene: TRBD1
v_gene: TRBV7-2
abundance: NA
j_gene: TRBJ1-1

CDR3aa: CASSYSAVEAFF
CDR3nt: TGTGCCAGCAGTTACTCTGCGGTTGAAGCTTTCTTT
d_gene: NA
v_gene: TRBV6-2/TRBV6-3
abundance: NA
j_gene: TRBJ1-1

CDR3aa: CASSLSRESNIQYF
CDR3nt: TGTGCCAGCAGCTTAAGTAGGGAATCAAACATTCAGTACTTC
d_gene: NA
v_gene: TRBV7-2
abundance: NA
j_gene: TRBJ2-4

CDR3aa: CASSQLTGSNQPQHF
CDR3nt: TGTGCCAGCTCGCAACTGACAGGGTCAAATCAGCCCCAGCATTTT
d_gene: TRBD1
v_gene: TRBV18
abundance: NA
j_gene: TRBJ1-5

CDR3aa: CASTFSGLRDNEQFF
CDR3nt: TGTGCCAGCACCTTCTCAGGGTTACGGGATAATGAGCAGTTCTTC
d_gene: NA
v_gene: TRBV5-4
abundance: NA
j_gene: TRBJ2-1

CDR3aa: CSASAGQGTDTQYF
CDR3nt: TGCAGTGCTAGTGCCGGACAGGGAACAGATACGCAGTATTTT
d_gene: TRBD1
v_gene: TRBV20-1
abundance: once
j_gene: TRBJ2-3

CDR3aa: CASGQSGASPLHF
CDR3nt: TGTGCGTCGGGACAGTCTGGGGCGTCACCCCTCCACTTT
d_gene: TRBD1
v_gene: TRBV3-1
abundance: once
j_gene: TRBJ1-6

CDR3aa: CASSQGGLAGNTIYF
CDR3nt: TGCGCCAGCAGCCAAGGCGGATTGGCTGGAAACACCATATATTTT
d_gene: NA
v_gene: TRBV4-1
abundance: NA
j_gene: TRBJ1-3

CDR3aa: CASRVGAPLYGYTF
CDR3nt: TGCGCCAGCAGAGTTGGGGCCCCACTTTATGGCTACACCTTC
d_gene: NA
v_gene: TRBV5-1
abundance: NA
j_gene: TRBJ1-2

CDR3aa: CASSDSGTYAQYF
CDR3nt: TGTGCCAGCAGTGACTCCGGGACCTACGCGCAGTACTTC
d_gene: NA
v_gene: TRBV25-1
abundance: NA
j_gene: TRBJ2-7

CDR3aa: CSGTFGNTIYF
CDR3nt: TGCAGCGGTACCTTTGGAAACACCATATATTTT
d_gene: NA
v_gene: TRBV29-1
abundance: NA
j_gene: TRBJ1-3

CDR3aa: CATSSVAGSSYEQYF
CDR3nt: TGTGCCACCAGCAGCGTAGCGGGTAGCTCCTACGAGCAGTACTTC
d_gene: TRBD2
v_gene: TRBV15
abundance: NA
j_gene: TRBJ2-7

CDR3aa: CASSANRGPINEQFF
CDR3nt: TGTGCCAGCAGCGCGAACAGGGGGCCCATCAATGAGCAGTTCTTC
d_gene: TRBD1
v_gene: TRBV7-3
abundance: NA
j_gene: TRBJ2-1

CDR3aa: CASSPRGRRKETQYF
CDR3nt: TGTGCCAGCAGCCCTCGGGGACGACGCAAAGAGACCCAGTACTTC
d_gene: NA
v_gene: TRBV5-4
abundance: NA
j_gene: TRBJ2-5

CDR3aa: CAWSGLAGAYEQYF
CDR3nt: TGTGCCTGGAGTGGGCTAGCGGGGGCTTACGAGCAGTACTTC
d_gene: TRBD2
v_gene: TRBV30
abundance: NA
j_gene: TRBJ2-7

CDR3aa: CASSEVGYGYTF
CDR3nt: TGTGCCAGCAGTGAAGTGGGGTATGGCTACACCTTC
d_gene: NA
v_gene: TRBV6-1
abundance: NA
j_gene: TRBJ1-2

CDR3aa: CASSLAGQNYGYTF
CDR3nt: TGTGCCAGCAGCTTAGCCGGACAAAACTATGGCTACACCTTC
d_gene: NA
v_gene: TRBV7-8
abundance: NA
j_gene: TRBJ1-2

CDR3aa: CAISESLSQRKEFF
CDR3nt: TGTGCCATCAGTGAGTCGTTGTCTCAGAGGAAGGAGTTCTTC
d_gene: NA
v_gene: TRBV10-3
abundance: NA
j_gene: TRBJ2-1

CDR3aa: CASSFIGGGHEQYF
CDR3nt: TGTGCCAGCAGTTTTATAGGAGGCGGCCACGAGCAGTACTTC
d_gene: NA
v_gene: TRBV28
abundance: NA
j_gene: TRBJ2-7

CDR3aa: CASSEARLALSSYNEQFF
CDR3nt: TGTGCCAGCAGTGAAGCAAGACTAGCGTTGAGCTCCTACAATGAGCAGTTCTTC
d_gene: TRBD2
v_gene: TRBV2
abundance: NA
j_gene: TRBJ2-1

CDR3aa: CASSPLGASKGVLTF
CDR3nt: TGTGCCAGCAGCCCCCTCGGGGCCAGTAAGGGCGTCCTGACTTTC
d_gene: NA
v_gene: TRBV3-1
abundance: NA
j_gene: TRBJ2-6

CDR3aa: CAWSRTSAHNEQFF
CDR3nt: TGTGCCTGGAGCCGGACTAGCGCCCACAATGAGCAGTTCTTC
d_gene: TRBD2
v_gene: TRBV30
abundance: NA
j_gene: TRBJ2-1